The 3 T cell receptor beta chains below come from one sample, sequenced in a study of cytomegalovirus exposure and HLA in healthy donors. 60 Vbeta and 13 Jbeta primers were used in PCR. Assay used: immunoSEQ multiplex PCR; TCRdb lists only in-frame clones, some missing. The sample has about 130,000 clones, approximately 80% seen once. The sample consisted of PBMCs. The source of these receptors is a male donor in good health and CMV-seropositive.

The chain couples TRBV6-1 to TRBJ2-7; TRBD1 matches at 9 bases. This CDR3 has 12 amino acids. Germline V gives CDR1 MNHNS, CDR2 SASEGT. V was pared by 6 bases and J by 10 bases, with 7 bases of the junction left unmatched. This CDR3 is CASSERTGVQYF. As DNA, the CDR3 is TGTGCCAGCAGCGAGCGGACAGGGGTACAGTACTTC.

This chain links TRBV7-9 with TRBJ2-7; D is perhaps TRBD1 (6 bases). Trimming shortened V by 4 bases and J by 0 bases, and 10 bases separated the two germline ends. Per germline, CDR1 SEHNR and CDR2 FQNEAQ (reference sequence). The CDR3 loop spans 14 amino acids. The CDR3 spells CASSSRGGSYEQYF. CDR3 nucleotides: TGTGCCAGCAGCTCCCGAGGGGGCTCCTACGAGCAGTACTTC.

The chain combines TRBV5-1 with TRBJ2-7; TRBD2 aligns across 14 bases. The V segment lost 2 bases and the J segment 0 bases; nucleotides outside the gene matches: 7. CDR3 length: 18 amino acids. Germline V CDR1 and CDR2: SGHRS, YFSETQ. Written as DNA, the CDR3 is TGCGCCAGCAGCTTTGGACTAGCGGGAGGTCCTATCTCCTACGAGCAGTACTTC. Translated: CASSFGLAGGPISYEQYF.